This is a list of T cell receptor beta chains from one sample in a study of CD8+CD57+ T cells in acquired aplastic anemia. A single record per CDR3 protein comes from TCRdb applying MiXCR to the reads. The sample lists a few hundred thousand distinct CDR3 sequences; around 30% were seen once. Sequenced: sorted CD4+, CD8+, or CD8+CD57+ T cells (not recorded which) from PBMCs. The source is a human donor with aplastic anemia. CDR3s include the opening cysteine and the closing phenylalanine or tryptophan. Fields, in order: CDR3 protein, CDR3 DNA, J gene, D gene, clone size, CDR3 length, V gene. A D gene is named only where the DNA matches it firmly. Clone size appears in some rows only: once, few, many, or a class for an expanded clone.

CSVKIQEGGELFF | TGCAGCGTGAAGATACAAGAGGGCGGGGAGCTGTTTTTT | TRBJ2-2 | . | . | 13 | TRBV29-1
CSASPTVGGTDTQYF | TGCAGTGCTAGCCCGACTGTTGGGGGCACAGATACGCAGTATTTT | TRBJ2-3 | . | . | 15 | TRBV20-1
CASSEGWRRDLTPYEQYF | TGTGCCAGCAGTGAAGGTTGGAGGCGAGATCTTACACCCTACGAGCAGTACTTC | TRBJ2-7 | . | . | 18 | TRBV2
CASSTSAGTSGRALRYEQYF | TGTGCCAGTAGTACCTCAGCGGGGACTAGCGGGAGGGCCCTTCGATACGAGCAGTACTTC | TRBJ2-7 | TRBD2 | few | 20 | TRBV25-1
CASSVKAYNSPLHF | TGTGCCAGCAGCGTTAAGGCCTATAATTCACCCCTCCACTTT | TRBJ1-6 | . | many | 14 | TRBV9
CASSLALGLAETYEQYF | TGTGCCAGCAGCTTAGCCCTGGGACTAGCCGAAACCTACGAGCAGTACTTC | TRBJ2-7 | TRBD2 | . | 17 | TRBV7-2
CASSVNRGIYNEQYF | TGTGCCAGCAGCGTAAACAGGGGGATCTACAATGAGCAGTACTTC | TRBJ2-7 | TRBD1 | . | 15 | TRBV2
CASSTWGETEAFF | TGTGCCAGTAGTACGTGGGGAGAAACTGAAGCTTTCTTT | TRBJ1-1 | . | many | 13 | TRBV19
CASTSWPRSNTGELFF | TGTGCCAGTACCTCATGGCCAAGATCGAACACCGGGGAGCTGTTTTTT | TRBJ2-2 | . | . | 16 | TRBV19
CAIRTGFDDTQYF | TGTGCCATCAGGACAGGGTTTGATGATACGCAGTATTTT | TRBJ2-3 | TRBD1 | . | 13 | TRBV10-3
CASPTGNQPQHF | TGTGCCAGCCCGACAGGGAATCAGCCCCAGCATTTT | TRBJ1-5 | TRBD1 | . | 12 | TRBV18
CASSVGSGSCGQYF | TGCGCCAGCAGTGTGGGGTCGGGATCCTGCGGGCAGTACTTC | TRBJ2-7 | . | . | 14 | TRBV10-1
CASSLQRGDYEQYF | TGCGCCAGCAGCTTGCAGCGGGGGGACTACGAGCAGTACTTC | TRBJ2-7 | TRBD2 | many | 14 | TRBV5-1
CASSLNMGGTEAFF | TGTGCCAGCAGCTTAAATATGGGTGGCACTGAAGCTTTCTTT | TRBJ1-1 | . | few | 14 | TRBV7-9
CAGSRGDEQYF | TGTGCCGGTTCCCGAGGGGACGAGCAGTACTTC | TRBJ2-7 | . | many | 11 | TRBV2
CASRQEGAVQPQHF | TGTGCCAGCCGGCAGGAGGGTGCGGTTCAGCCCCAGCATTTT | TRBJ1-5 | . | many | 14 | TRBV12-3/TRBV12-4
CASSIVTGDGYTF | TGTGCCAGTAGTATAGTTACAGGGGATGGCTACACCTTC | TRBJ1-2 | TRBD1 | . | 13 | TRBV19
CAISEKQGNTGELFF | TGTGCCATCAGTGAGAAGCAGGGGAACACCGGGGAGCTGTTTTTT | TRBJ2-2 | . | . | 15 | TRBV10-3